The 32 T cell receptor beta chains reported below all come from one sample, sequenced in a study of blood T cell repertoires in COVID-19. TCRdb keeps only in-frame clones here, not all; method: immunoSEQ multiplex PCR. The sample contains 75,000 or so clones, 88% of which appear only once. Sequencing input: peripheral blood. Receptors originate from a man over 45 with acute or convalescent COVID-19.

This chain links TRBV2 with TRBJ2-3; a weak D match, TRBD1 (6 bases). There are 15 residues in the CDR3. The germline V gene encodes CDR1 SNHLY and CDR2 FYNNEI. The V and J ends lost 9 bases and 3 bases respectively, with 19 bases between them. The CDR3 DNA reads TGTGCCAGTGGAGAACAGGGACGTAGGACAGATACGCAGTATTTT. Translating gives CASGEQGRRTDTQYF.

The chain employs TRBV2 and TRBJ1-5, with D unclear. Germline values: CDR1 SNHLY, CDR2 FYNNEI. This CDR3 has 13 amino acids. Between the trimmed V and J ends, which lost 6 bases and 4 bases, there was a span of 10 bases. CDR3 sequence reads: CASRETLNQPQHF. The DNA of the CDR3 is TGTGCCAGCAGGGAGACTTTAAATCAGCCCCAGCATTTT.

This clone was counted between two and nine times. The J gene is TRBJ2-7, the V gene TRBV27, with D maybe TRBD1 (5 bases). Germline CDR1 and CDR2: MNHEY and SMNVEV (reference sequence). This CDR3 comprises 14 residues. V lost 6 bases to trimming and J lost 5 bases, with 17 bases between them. The CDR3 reads CASRPAGLTDEQYF. CDR3 sequence (DNA): TGTGCCAGCAGACCGGCAGGGCTAACGGACGAGCAGTACTTC.

This rearrangement joins TRBV15 to TRBJ1-5; 8 nucleotides agree with TRBD1. The CDR3 consists of 17 residues. Germline V gene data show CDR1 as LNHNV and CDR2 as YYDKDF (reference sequence). V lost 0 bases and J lost 1; bases outside the gene matches: 5. The CDR3 sequence is CATSRDRGLGSNQPQHF. CDR3 nucleotide sequence: TGTGCCACCAGCAGAGACAGGGGGCTCGGCAGCAATCAGCCCCAGCATTTT. Full variable domain (missing parts from reference TRBV15 and TRBJ1-5): DAMVIQNPRYQVTQFGKPVTLSCSQTLNHNVMYWYQQKSSQAPKLLFHYYDKDFNNEADTPDNFQSRRPNTSFCFLDIRSPGLGDTAMYLCATSRDRGLGSNQPQHFGDGTRLSIL.

This CDR3 reads CATSARTGGASYEQYF. The CDR3 DNA sequence: TGTGCCACCAGTGCAAGGACAGGGGGGGCGAGCTACGAGCAGTACTTC. The chain employs TRBV24-1 and TRBJ2-7; 10 bases line up with TRBD1. Germline loops: CDR1 KGHDR, CDR2 SFDVKD. J was trimmed by 3 bases and V by 5 bases; bases with no gene match: 9. This CDR3 has 16 amino acids.

This clone occurred a few times. The V gene is TRBV7-2, the J gene TRBJ2-5; 10 bases map to TRBD2. Germline V gene data show CDR1 as SGHTA and CDR2 as FQGNSA. The CDR3 sequence is 16 residues long. V was clipped by 5 bases and J by 1 base; unmatched bases: 7. The CDR3 DNA follows: TGTGCCAGCAGCGAGTCTAGCGGGGGAACCCAAGAGACCCAGTACTTC. It translates to CASSESSGGTQETQYF.

This sequence joins TRBV6-4 and TRBJ2-7; 8 positions agree with TRBD1. Germline V CDR1 and CDR2: MRHNA, SNTAGT. V gave up 4 bases and J gave up 6 bases; unmatched junction bases: 5. There are 13 residues in the CDR3. CDR3 DNA: TGTGCCAGCAGTGTTGAGACAGGGGCCGAGCAGTACTTC. Translated, it gives CASSVETGAEQYF.

The gene calls are TRBV6-5 and TRBJ1-5; perhaps TRBD1 as D (6 bases). The germline V gene encodes CDR1 MNHEY and CDR2 SVGAGI. The CDR3 has 15 residues. Between the trimmed V and J ends, which lost 6 bases and 0 bases, there was a span of 12 bases. CDR3 loop: CASSPDSYSNQPQHF. As DNA, the CDR3 is TGTGCCAGCAGCCCGGACAGCTATAGCAATCAGCCCCAGCATTTT.

The chain employs TRBV5-1 and TRBJ1-5; 10 bases map to TRBD1. Germline lookup yields CDR1 SGHRS and CDR2 YFSETQ. The CDR3 spans 17 residues. V shed 4 bases, J shed 3 bases, and the junction held 10 bases outside the gene matches. The CDR3: CASSEVLTGGVNQPQHF. CDR3 nucleotide sequence: TGCGCCAGCAGCGAGGTCCTGACAGGGGGCGTCAATCAGCCCCAGCATTTT.

The V and J genes are TRBV28 and TRBJ2-1; TRBD2 might be the D (5 bases). CDR1 is MDHEN and CDR2 is SYDVKM in the germline V gene. The V and J ends lost 6 bases and 5 bases respectively, with 20 bases between them. The CDR3 covers 16 residues. In DNA, the CDR3 is TGTGCCAGCAGCCGCCTAACTAGTTCAGTAAACAATGAGCAGTTCTTC. Translated: CASSRLTSSVNNEQFF.

The rearrangement links TRBV30 to TRBJ2-2, with 9 bases that match TRBD2. V lost 1 base, J lost 6 bases, and 3 bases stayed unmatched. Germline loops: CDR1 GTSNPN, CDR2 SVGIG (reference sequence). This CDR3 is 14 amino acids long. This chain's CDR3 is CAWSGAGGPGELFF. CDR3 in DNA: TGTGCCTGGAGTGGCGCGGGGGGGCCCGGGGAGCTGTTTTTT.

This rearrangement joins TRBV18 to TRBJ2-5, with TRBD2 as a possible D gene (6 bases). Germline-derived CDR1 and CDR2 are KGHSH and LQKENI. CDR3 length: 14 residues. Between the trimmed V and J ends, which lost 1 base and 4 bases, there was a span of 10 bases. In nucleotides, the CDR3 is TGTGCCAGCTCACCACTACGGGGAGGAGAGACCCAGTACTTC. Its protein is CASSPLRGGETQYF.

CDR3 amino acids: CASSRTGQGHEQYF. The CDR3 coding sequence is TGTGCCAGCAGTCGTACCGGACAGGGACACGAGCAGTACTTC. This rearrangement joins TRBV13 to TRBJ2-7, with 8 positions matching TRBD1. Germline CDR1 PRHDT, CDR2 FYEKMQ (reference sequence). The junction had 9 bases not matched to a gene; V was cut back by 6 bases and J by 5 bases. This CDR3 is 14 amino acids long.

This chain uses TRBV13 with TRBJ2-7, with 9 nucleotides matching TRBD1. This CDR3 is 14 amino acids long. V lost 5 bases and J lost 3; bases outside the gene matches: 5. The germline gives CDR1 PRHDT, CDR2 FYEKMQ (reference sequence). CDR3 nucleotides: TGTGCCAGCAGCCCGGGACAGGGAGGCTACGAGCAGTACTTC. This sequence encodes CASSPGQGGYEQYF. Based on the CDR3 plus reference TRBV13 and TRBJ2-7, the full variable domain is AAGVIQSPRHLIKEKRETATLKCYPIPRHDTVYWYQQGPGQDPQFLISFYEKMQSDKGSIPDRFSAQQFSDYHSELNMSSLELGDSALYFCASSPGQGGYEQYFGPGTRLTVT.

The chain couples TRBV7-9 to TRBJ1-3, with TRBD1 matching 7 bases. This CDR3 has 17 residues. With V trimmed by 5 bases and J by 3 bases, 13 bases remained unmatched. Germline values: CDR1 SEHNR, CDR2 FQNEAQ (reference sequence). CDR3 nucleotide sequence: TGTGCCAGCAGCCTAGGAGCGACAGGGCTATTTGGAAACACCATATATTTT. Its translation: CASSLGATGLFGNTIYF.

The chain carries TRBV11-1 and TRBJ2-5, with 13 bases identical to TRBD2. The CDR3 runs to 16 residues. CDR1 is SGHAT, CDR2 FQDESV, per germline (reference sequence). V shed 4 bases and J 1 base; nucleotides not matched to a gene: 3. CDR3 region: CASSSRLAGGQETQYF. The DNA for the CDR3 is TGTGCCAGCAGCTCCAGACTAGCGGGGGGCCAAGAGACCCAGTACTTC. The full variable domain, in which reference TRBV11-1 and TRBJ2-5 provide the parts outside the CDR3, is EAEVAQSPRYKITEKSQAVAFWCDPISGHATLYWYRQILGQGPELLVQFQDESVVDDSQLPKDRFSAERLKGVDSTLKIQPAELGDSAMYLCASSSRLAGGQETQYFGPGTRLLVL.

This rearrangement joins TRBV13 to TRBJ2-3; D ambiguous. The CDR3 has 15 amino acids. V lost 2 bases to trimming and J lost 0 bases, with 9 bases between them. Per germline, CDR1 PRHDT and CDR2 FYEKMQ (reference sequence). The chain's CDR3 is CASSLISTSTDTQYF. In DNA, the CDR3 is TGTGCCAGCAGCTTAATAAGCACTAGCACAGATACGCAGTATTTT. The variable domain in full, completed from reference TRBV13 and TRBJ2-3, reads AAGVIQSPRHLIKEKRETATLKCYPIPRHDTVYWYQQGPGQDPQFLISFYEKMQSDKGSIPDRFSAQQFSDYHSELNMSSLELGDSALYFCASSLISTSTDTQYFGPGTRLTVL.

The chain has TRBV11-2 and TRBJ2-7; D is perhaps TRBD1 (5 bases). The CDR3 has 12 amino acids. V was pared by 5 bases and J by 8 bases, with 13 bases between. The germline gives CDR1 SGHAT, CDR2 FQNNGV. For the CDR3, the DNA is TGTGCCAGCAGCCGAGACAGATCACAGCAGTACTTC. Its protein is CASSRDRSQQYF.

This clone was picked up one time. This chain connects TRBV10-2 to TRBJ2-1, with D possibly matching TRBD1 (6 bases). CDR3 length: 14 residues. Trimming left V 6 bases short and J 8 bases short, with 17 bases between. CDR1 and CDR2 from the germline V gene are WSHSY and SAAADI. The CDR3 protein is CASSEGEKGYEQFF. CDR3 sequence (DNA): TGCGCCAGCAGCGAGGGGGAGAAAGGCTATGAGCAGTTCTTC.

This chain uses TRBV9 with TRBJ2-7; 11 bases are a match to TRBD2. Germline CDR1 SGDLS, CDR2 YYNGEE. V trimming: 4 bases; J trimming: 3 bases; junction bases outside the gene matches: 3. This CDR3 has 14 amino acids. CDR3 protein: CASSLSGGDYEQYF. DNA of the CDR3: TGTGCCAGCAGCCTTAGCGGGGGGGACTACGAGCAGTACTTC.

J is TRBJ1-2 and V is TRBV5-6; TRBD1 is a possible D gene (6 bases). Germline loops: CDR1 SGHDT, CDR2 YYEEEE. The germline V and J ends were trimmed by 0 bases and 4 bases, with 10 bases remaining between them. The CDR3 totals 14 residues. CDR3 sequence reads: CASSLAGAGYGYTF. The CDR3, as DNA: TGTGCCAGCAGCTTGGCAGGGGCGGGCTATGGCTACACCTTC.

V and J are TRBV27 and TRBJ1-6; 8 positions agree with TRBD1. The junction had 8 bases not matched to a gene; V was cut back by 4 bases and J by 6 bases. This CDR3 comprises 16 residues. Germline lookup yields CDR1 MNHEY and CDR2 SMNVEV (reference sequence). The CDR3 coding sequence is TGTGCCAGCAGTTCCTTCCAGACAGGGGTTAATTCACCCCTCCACTTT. Translating it yields CASSSFQTGVNSPLHF.

The chain recombines TRBV6-5 with TRBJ2-3, with 9 bases fitting TRBD1. The CDR3 contains 15 residues. The germline gives CDR1 MNHEY, CDR2 SVGAGI. V was clipped by 7 bases and J by 6 bases; unmatched bases: 11. Here the CDR3 DNA reads TGTGCCAGCACCAAAGGGACAGGGTTTTCGGATACGCAGTATTTT. As protein: CASTKGTGFSDTQYF.

The V gene is TRBV6-2 or TRBV6-3, the J gene TRBJ2-5, with TRBD1 matching 9 bases. CDR1 is MNHEY, CDR2 SVGEGT, per germline. Trimming removed 4 bases from V and 5 bases from J; junction bases left unmatched: 2. This CDR3 spans 13 amino acids. CDR3 amino acids: CASSLGQGETQYF. CDR3 nucleotides: TGTGCCAGCAGTTTAGGACAGGGGGAGACCCAGTACTTC.

The rearrangement joins TRBV14 to TRBJ1-1, with TRBD1 as a possible D gene (5 bases). Trimming cost V 4 bases and J 0 bases, with 6 bases left between them. Germline V gene lookup returns CDR1 SGHDN and CDR2 FVKESK. This CDR3 is built from 13 residues. CDR3 sequence: CASSRTLNTEAFF. CDR3 DNA: TGTGCCAGCAGCCGGACACTGAACACTGAAGCTTTCTTT.

The rearrangement joins TRBV27 to TRBJ1-6; 7 nucleotides line up with TRBD1. The CDR3 length is 15 residues. The germline CDR1 and CDR2 sequences are MNHEY and SMNVEV (reference sequence). The V segment lost 6 bases and the J segment 5 bases; nucleotides outside the gene matches: 7. The CDR3 loop is CASSPGTVHNSPLHF. The CDR3, as DNA: TGTGCCAGCAGCCCAGGGACAGTCCATAATTCACCCCTCCACTTT.

This clone showed up just once. This CDR3 reads CASSQGVNEKLFF. The CDR3 DNA sequence: TGTGCCAGCAGCCAGGGGGTAAATGAAAAACTGTTTTTT. V and J are TRBV12-3 or TRBV12-4 and TRBJ1-4; TRBD1 aligns across 7 bases. J gave up 5 bases and V 6 bases, and 3 bases lay outside the gene matches. The CDR3 loop spans 13 amino acids.

The chain carries TRBV28 and TRBJ2-3; the D gene is possibly TRBD1 (6 bases). In germline, CDR1 is MDHEN, CDR2 SYDVKM. This CDR3 is built from 15 residues. Trimming removed 7 bases from V and 0 bases from J, with 14 bases in between. CDR3: CASTPFDRSTDTQYF. CDR3 coding DNA: TGTGCCAGCACCCCTTTTGACAGGAGCACAGATACGCAGTATTTT.

This sequence joins TRBV7-6 and TRBJ2-3; 14 bases map to TRBD2. V was clipped by 5 bases and J by 6 bases; unmatched bases: 7. CDR3 length equals 16 residues. Germline V CDR1 and CDR2: SGHVS, FNYEAQ. The CDR3 protein is CASSGRLAGGMDTQYF. In DNA, the CDR3 is TGTGCCAGCAGCGGCAGACTAGCGGGAGGGATGGATACGCAGTATTTT.

J is TRBJ2-1 and V is TRBV5-1; possibly TRBD1 for D (5 bases). Trimming cost V 5 bases and J 3 bases, with 6 bases left between them. This CDR3 is built from 12 residues. The V gene's germline CDR1 is SGHRS and CDR2 YFSETQ. The CDR3 is CASSDSYNEQFF. In DNA form, the CDR3 reads TGCGCCAGCAGTGACAGCTACAATGAGCAGTTCTTC.

V usage is TRBV5-1 and J usage is TRBJ1-5; TRBD1 agrees at 8 bases. V was pared by 0 bases and J by 4 bases, with 3 bases of the junction left unmatched. CDR3 length: 15 amino acids. CDR1 and CDR2 from the germline V gene are SGHRS and YFSETQ. The CDR3 sequence: CASSLGDRTNQPQHF. The CDR3 DNA is TGCGCCAGCAGCTTGGGGGACAGGACTAATCAGCCCCAGCATTTT.

The V and J genes are TRBV6-6 and TRBJ1-6; D gene ambiguous. Germline V gene sequence: CDR1 MNHNY, CDR2 SVGAGI (reference sequence). V lost 5 bases to trimming and J lost 0 bases, with 17 bases between them. This CDR3 contains 18 residues. As DNA, the CDR3 is TGTGCCAGCAGTCCAATCCCCCTTTTGCGCTCCTATAATTCACCCCTCCACTTT. Translating it yields CASSPIPLLRSYNSPLHF.